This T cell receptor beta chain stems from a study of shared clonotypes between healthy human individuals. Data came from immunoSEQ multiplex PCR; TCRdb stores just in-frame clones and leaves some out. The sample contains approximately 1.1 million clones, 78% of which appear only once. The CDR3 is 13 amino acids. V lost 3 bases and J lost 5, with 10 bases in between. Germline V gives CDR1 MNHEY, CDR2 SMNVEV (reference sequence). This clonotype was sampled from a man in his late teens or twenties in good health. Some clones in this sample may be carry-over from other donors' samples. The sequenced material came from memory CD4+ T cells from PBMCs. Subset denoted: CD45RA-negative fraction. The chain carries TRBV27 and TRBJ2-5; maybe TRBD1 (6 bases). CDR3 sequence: CASSFRGFETQYF. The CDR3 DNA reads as TGTGCCAGCAGTTTCAGGGGTTTCGAGACCCAGTACTTC.